The 19 T cell receptor beta chains below were found in one sample sequenced in a study of cytomegalovirus exposure and HLA in healthy donors. PCR primers comprised 60 Vbeta and 13 Jbeta primers. The method was immunoSEQ multiplex PCR; TCRdb's version includes in-frame clones alone and lacks a portion of them. Found here are more than 200,000 clones, around 83% of them singletons; the top ten hold 1.4%. Specimen: PBMCs. The receptors come from a girl aged 5 to 17 in good health and CMV-seronegative.

The V call is TRBV18, the J call TRBJ1-5; 9 nucleotides match TRBD1. V dropped 4 bases and J dropped 7; count of bases not matched to a gene: 8. Germline V lookup: CDR1 KGHSH, CDR2 LQKENI. This CDR3 spans 15 amino acids. The CDR3 reads CASSLPGQGNQPQHF. CDR3 nucleotide sequence: TGTGCCAGCTCACTTCCGGGACAGGGTAACCAGCCCCAGCATTTT.

The chain uses TRBV18 and TRBJ2-7; 9 positions agree with TRBD1. This CDR3 has 15 residues. Germline-derived CDR1 and CDR2 are KGHSH and LQKENI. The V segment lost 1 base and the J segment 2 bases; nucleotides outside the gene matches: 3. CDR3 residues: CASSPRGQGPYEQYF. CDR3 DNA sequence: TGTGCCAGCTCACCACGGGGACAGGGTCCCTACGAGCAGTACTTC.

This chain links TRBV5-1 with TRBJ2-7, with 10 bases aligning to TRBD1. V shed 3 bases and J 6 bases; nucleotides not matched to a gene: 6. This CDR3 has 14 residues. Germline CDR1 reads SGHRS; CDR2 reads YFSETQ. This chain's CDR3 is CASSYKRDRGEQYF. CDR3 in DNA: TGCGCCAGCAGCTATAAACGGGACAGGGGCGAGCAGTACTTC.

This chain links TRBV5-1 with TRBJ2-5; possible D gene TRBD1, 5 bases. The CDR3 totals 17 residues. V dropped 0 bases and J dropped 5 bases, with 20 bases sitting between them. Looked up from germline, CDR1 is SGHRS and CDR2 is YFSETQ. The CDR3 reads CASSLAARSQGMETQYF. In DNA form, the CDR3 reads TGCGCCAGCAGCTTGGCTGCGCGTAGCCAGGGCATGGAGACCCAGTACTTC.

This sequence joins TRBV5-4 and TRBJ2-3, with 9 bases fitting TRBD2. CDR1 is SGHNT and CDR2 is YYREEE in the germline V gene (reference sequence). V was clipped by 4 bases and J by 5 bases; unmatched bases: 8. The CDR3 runs 15 residues. CDR3 bases: TGTGCCAGCAGCGTTAGCGGGGGCAGGCAAGATACGCAGTATTTT. It encodes CASSVSGGRQDTQYF. The complete variable domain, with remaining parts taken from reference TRBV5-4 and TRBJ2-3, reads ETGVTQSPTHLIKTRGQQVTLRCSSQSGHNTVSWYQQALGQGPQFIFQYYREEENGRGNFPPRFSGLQFPNYSSELNVNALELDDSALYLCASSVSGGRQDTQYFGPGTRLTVL.

This clone turned up a few times. The chain carries TRBV5-6 and TRBJ2-1; D may be TRBD1 (5 bases). The V gene lost 0 bases and the J gene lost 0 bases, with 13 bases spanning the gap. Germline values: CDR1 SGHDT, CDR2 YYEEEE. This CDR3 spans 17 amino acids. This CDR3 is CASSLAEGARSYNEQFF. CDR3 DNA sequence: TGTGCCAGCAGCTTGGCCGAAGGGGCACGCTCCTACAATGAGCAGTTCTTC.

The chain links TRBV18 to TRBJ1-4, with TRBD1 identical over 7 bases. J was trimmed by 7 bases and V by 3 bases; bases with no gene match: 5. CDR3 length equals 14 residues. Germline V gene data show CDR1 as KGHSH and CDR2 as LQKENI. CDR3 amino acids: CASSPTGQREKLFF. CDR3 in DNA: TGTGCCAGCTCACCGACGGGACAGCGTGAAAAACTGTTTTTT.

V is TRBV5-1 and J is TRBJ1-2, with D maybe TRBD1 (5 bases). V lost 5 bases to trimming and J lost 4 bases, with 21 bases between them. Germline CDR1 SGHRS, CDR2 YFSETQ. The CDR3 length is 16 residues. The CDR3 reads CASRQNIRIQGYGYTF. In nucleotides, the CDR3 is TGCGCCAGCAGGCAGAACATTAGGATTCAGGGCTATGGCTACACCTTC.

The gene calls are TRBV29-1 and TRBJ1-1, with 7 bases that match TRBD1. V was pared by 5 bases and J by 2 bases, with 11 bases of the junction left unmatched. The CDR3 is made up of 15 amino acids. In germline, CDR1 is SQVTM, CDR2 ANQGSEA. The CDR3 here is CSVKVRGPTNTEAFF. As DNA, the CDR3 is TGCAGCGTTAAAGTTAGGGGGCCTACCAACACTGAAGCTTTCTTT. Supplemented by reference TRBV29-1 and TRBJ1-1, the full variable domain reads SAVISQKPSRDICQRGTSLTIQCQVDSQVTMMFWYRQQPGQSLTLIATANQGSEATYESGFVIDKFPISRPNLTFSTLTVSNMSPEDSSIYLCSVKVRGPTNTEAFFGQGTRLTVV.

CDR3 nucleotides: TGTGCCAGCAGTCGCCTAGGCTCGAACACCGGGGAGCTGTTTTTT. The encoded protein is CASSRLGSNTGELFF. This chain uses TRBV9 with TRBJ2-2; D is unclear. CDR3 length: 15 residues. Germline CDR1 reads SGDLS; CDR2 reads YYNGEE. V lost 5 bases, J lost 0 bases, and 11 bases lay in between.

In this sample, this clone turned up a few times. The gene calls are TRBV7-9 and TRBJ2-6, with 9 bases aligning to TRBD1. V lost 5 bases to trimming and J lost 0 bases; unmatched junction nucleotides: 8. Germline CDR1 is SEHNR and CDR2 is FQNEAQ (reference sequence). The CDR3 length is 18 residues. The CDR3 coding sequence is TGTGCCAGCAGCCCCGGGACAGGGTTATACTCTGGGGCCAACGTCCTGACTTTC. Translated: CASSPGTGLYSGANVLTF.

Comments on this clone: Other nucleotide sequences from this sample produce the same CDR3. The V call is TRBV5-1, the J call TRBJ2-5; perhaps TRBD2 as D (6 bases). The CDR3 sequence is 13 residues long. CDR1 is SGHRS and CDR2 is YFSETQ in the germline V gene. V gave up 3 bases and J gave up 4 bases, with 10 bases separating them. Here the CDR3 reads CASSSGGRETQYF. In DNA, the CDR3 is TGCGCCAGCAGCTCCGGAGGGCGAGAGACCCAGTACTTC.

The rearrangement joins TRBV5-6 to TRBJ2-5; possible D gene TRBD1, 6 bases. The J call is uncertain, as TRBJ2-7 better fits the DNA end. CDR3 size: 15 residues. Germline V gives CDR1 SGHDT, CDR2 YYEEEE. CDR3 coding DNA: TGTGCCAGCAGCTTCCTTAAGCAGGGGCCCTACGAGCAGTACTTC. Encoded protein: CASSFLKQGPYEQYF.

The V and J genes are TRBV11-2 and TRBJ2-3; 15 bases align to TRBD2. The germline V gene has CDR1 SGHAT and CDR2 FQNNGV. V was pared by 0 bases and J by 4 bases, with 2 bases of the junction left unmatched. The CDR3 is made up of 17 amino acids. CDR3 DNA: TGTGCCAGCAGCTTAGAGGGGACTAGCGGGAGGTCAGATACGCAGTATTTT. Encoded protein: CASSLEGTSGRSDTQYF.

This sequence joins TRBV4-2 and TRBJ2-5, with 9 bases aligning to TRBD2. Germline assignment: CDR1 LGHNA and CDR2 YNFKEQ. V lost 0 bases, J lost 5 bases, and 10 bases stayed unmatched. This CDR3 spans 17 amino acids. The CDR3 loop is CASSQEVGRGGLETQYF. The CDR3 DNA reads TGTGCCAGCAGCCAAGAAGTGGGGCGGGGGGGCCTCGAGACCCAGTACTTC.

CDR3 sequence (DNA): TGTGCCTGGAGTGGGACACTAACCTACGAGCAGTACTTC. It encodes CAWSGTLTYEQYF. This chain uses TRBV30 with TRBJ2-7, with D possibly TRBD1 on 5 matching bases. Germline CDR1 reads GTSNPN; CDR2 reads SVGIG (reference sequence). The CDR3 runs 13 residues. The ends were cut back, 1 base at V and 2 bases at J, with 9 bases in the middle.

The chain joins TRBV5-6 to TRBJ2-3, with D possibly matching TRBD2 (6 bases). This CDR3 has 17 amino acids. Per germline, CDR1 SGHDT and CDR2 YYEEEE. V was shortened by 4 bases and J by 0 bases, with 18 bases between the two germline ends. In DNA, the CDR3 is TGTGCCAGCAGCACGGTTCGGGAGAGAGGAAGCACAGATACGCAGTATTTT. Protein product: CASSTVRERGSTDTQYF.

The J gene is TRBJ2-3, the V gene TRBV30, with TRBD2 matching 12 bases. Germline CDR1 and CDR2: GTSNPN and SVGIG (reference sequence). The CDR3 spans 16 residues. The junction had 6 bases not matched to a gene; V was cut back by 3 bases and J by 2 bases. The CDR3: CAWSRGTSGFTDTQYF. CDR3 nucleotides: TGTGCCTGGAGCCGAGGGACTAGCGGGTTCACAGATACGCAGTATTTT.

The V call is TRBV11-2, the J call TRBJ2-5; TRBD1 matches at 7 bases. The germline V gene encodes CDR1 SGHAT and CDR2 FQNNGV. Losses at the gene ends were 6 bases for V and 5 bases for J; bases not matched to a gene: 6. The CDR3 extends over 13 amino acids. CDR3 bases: TGTGCCAGCAGTTCTGGACAGGAGGAGACCCAGTACTTC. It specifies CASSSGQEETQYF.